These T cell receptor beta chains were read from a single sample in a study of blood T cell repertoires in COVID-19. Profiling relied on immunoSEQ multiplex PCR, and the TCRdb table lists in-frame clones only, not all of them. This sample has roughly 150,000 clones, with around 87% found just once. The sequencing input was peripheral blood. The origin of the receptors is a woman between 65 and 79 years old with COVID-19, enrolled during active disease. Each CDR3 is given with its conserved first and last residue. Fields, in order: V gene, D gene, clone size, J gene, CDR3 DNA, CDR3 protein. A D gene is named only where the DNA matches it firmly. For some rows the clone size is stated as once, few or many, or as a class when expanded; others skip it.

TRBV3-1/TRBV3-2	.	.	TRBJ2-3	TGTGCCAGCAGCCAAGAGGTCGCGGCAGATACGCAGTATTTT	CASSQEVAADTQYF
TRBV4-1	.	once	TRBJ1-4	TGCGCCAGCAGCCAAGCACGAGCCAGGGATGAAAAACTGTTTTTT	CASSQARARDEKLFF
TRBV6-1	.	.	TRBJ2-7	TGTGCCAGCAGTGAACCAATGACACACCAAACGTACGAGCAGTACTTC	CASSEPMTHQTYEQYF
TRBV5-1	.	.	TRBJ2-6	TGCGCCAGCAGCTACCTAACTACCGGGGCCAACGTCCTGACTTTC	CASSYLTTGANVLTF
TRBV7-8	TRBD1	.	TRBJ1-5	TGTGCCAGCAGCACGGGACAGATAGATCAGCCCCAGCATTTT	CASSTGQIDQPQHF
TRBV9	TRBD1	.	TRBJ1-1	TGTGCCAGCAGCCCGGGGACAGTTTTTGGTACTGAAGCTTTCTTT	CASSPGTVFGTEAFF
TRBV28	.	once	TRBJ1-2	TGTGCCAGCAGTGACTCAGCTGGCTACACCTTC	CASSDSAGYTF
TRBV4-2	.	.	TRBJ1-1	TGTGCCAGCAGCCAAGAATTGACGGGGACTGAAGCTTTCTTT	CASSQELTGTEAFF
TRBV5-6	.	once	TRBJ2-4	TGTGCCAGCAGTCAAGAGGCGGGCCGAATCTGGGGGGAGAAAGACATTCAGTACTTC	CASSQEAGRIWGEKDIQYF
TRBV5-1	TRBD1	once	TRBJ2-2	TGCGCCAGCAGCCGGGACAGGGCGTCCACCGGGGAGCTGTTTTTT	CASSRDRASTGELFF
TRBV6-5	TRBD1	.	TRBJ2-1	TGTGCCAGCAGGTCAACAGGGGGAAACTACAATGAGCAGTTCTTC	CASRSTGGNYNEQFF
TRBV5-1	.	.	TRBJ1-1	TGCGCCAGCAGCTTGCGGGGGGACACTGAAGCTTTCTTT	CASSLRGDTEAFF
TRBV28	.	.	TRBJ2-3	TGTGCCAGCAGTTTACTGGACAGAAGCACAGATACGCAGTATTTT	CASSLLDRSTDTQYF
TRBV5-5	.	.	TRBJ2-3	TGTGCCAGCAGCTTGTTCGGGGCGGGAACCACAGATACGCAGTATTTT	CASSLFGAGTTDTQYF
TRBV3-1/TRBV3-2	.	.	TRBJ2-2	TGTGCCAGCACCCAGGCGGGGCCGACCGGGGAGCTGTTTTTT	CASTQAGPTGELFF
TRBV28	.	.	TRBJ1-5	TGTGCCAGCAGTGACTTTGGACGGGGTGACAATCAGCCCCAGCATTTT	CASSDFGRGDNQPQHF
TRBV29-1	.	.	TRBJ2-7	TGCAGCGTTACCATTAAGAGCTCCTACGAGCAGTACTTC	CSVTIKSSYEQYF
TRBV27	TRBD2	.	TRBJ2-1	TGTGCCAGCAGTTGGACTAGCGGGGTTGAGCAGTTCTTC	CASSWTSGVEQFF
TRBV19	.	once	TRBJ1-6	TGTGCCAGTAGTACCCCGGGTTCACCCCTCCACTTT	CASSTPGSPLHF
TRBV5-6	TRBD2	once	TRBJ2-5	TGTGCCAGCAGCTATGAGGCGGGGGGGCGAGAGACCCAGTACTTC	CASSYEAGGRETQYF
TRBV24-1	.	.	TRBJ1-1	TGTGCCACCAGTGAGACAGGTCTAGGTAGGGCTTTCTTT	CATSETGLGRAFF
TRBV5-1	.	.	TRBJ1-5	TGCGCCAGCAGCTTGGAGGCAGGGAGCAATCAGCCCCAGCATTTT	CASSLEAGSNQPQHF
TRBV18	.	.	TRBJ1-2	TGTGCCAGCTCACCACGTTTCGGCACAGAGAGCTATGGCTACACCTTC	CASSPRFGTESYGYTF
TRBV5-1	.	.	TRBJ1-1	TGCGCCAGCAGCTTGGTAAGGGGTGACCGGAACACTGAAGCTTTCTTT	CASSLVRGDRNTEAFF
TRBV29-1	.	.	TRBJ1-1	TGCAGCGTTGAACGTCAGGGGAGGGGTGAAGCTTTCTTT	CSVERQGRGEAFF
TRBV28	TRBD1	.	TRBJ1-3	TGTGCCAGCAGTCCGCCTGGACAGGGGGATAGAAACACCATATATTTT	CASSPPGQGDRNTIYF
TRBV19	.	.	TRBJ2-5	TGTGCCAGTAGCTGGGACATCCGAAAGACCCAGTACTTC	CASSWDIRKTQYF
TRBV7-9	TRBD1	.	TRBJ2-7	TGTGCCAGCAGCTTGGAGGACAGGACCTACGAGCAGTACTTC	CASSLEDRTYEQYF
TRBV5-1	TRBD1	.	TRBJ2-7	TGCGCCAGCAGCTTTGGGACAGGGGTGGGCGAGCAGTACTTC	CASSFGTGVGEQYF
TRBV20-1	.	.	TRBJ1-5	TGCAGTGCTAGTGGGGGGGATCAGCCCCAGCATTTT	CSASGGDQPQHF
TRBV30	.	.	TRBJ1-6	TGTGCCTTTCAAGATGGCGGGGGGCGTTCATATAATTCACCCCTCCACTTT	CAFQDGGGRSYNSPLHF
TRBV28	.	.	TRBJ2-3	TGTGCCTGCAGCCGACTAGAATTCACAGATACGCAGTATTTT	CACSRLEFTDTQYF
TRBV3-1/TRBV3-2	TRBD2	.	TRBJ2-3	TGTGCCAGCAGCCAACATCCGGGACTAGCAGAATCAGATACGCAGTATTTT	CASSQHPGLAESDTQYF
TRBV7-7	.	.	TRBJ1-5	TGTGCTAGCAGCCTTGTGGGGCTTGTCAATCAGCCCCAGCATTTT	CASSLVGLVNQPQHF
TRBV5-1	TRBD1	once	TRBJ1-4	TGCGCCAGCAGCCTAGAGACAGGGATTAATGAAAAACTGTTTTTT	CASSLETGINEKLFF
TRBV7-3	.	.	TRBJ2-1	TGTGCCAGCAGCCCCGGCGGGTACAATGAGCAGTTCTTC	CASSPGGYNEQFF
TRBV6-5	TRBD2	.	TRBJ2-5	TGTGCCAGCAGCGGGACTACTCCTAAAGAGACCCAGTACTTC	CASSGTTPKETQYF
TRBV7-9	TRBD1	.	TRBJ2-7	TGTGCCAGCAGCTCCAACCGGGACAGGCTTTCCTACGAGCAGTACTTC	CASSSNRDRLSYEQYF
TRBV12-3/TRBV12-4	.	.	TRBJ2-3	TGTGCCAGCAGTCTAAGGGGTCCCGATACGCAGTATTTT	CASSLRGPDTQYF
TRBV5-1	TRBD1	.	TRBJ2-2	TGCGCCAGCAGCACCGGACAGGGACGCGCCGGGGAGCTGTTTTTT	CASSTGQGRAGELFF
TRBV24-1	.	.	TRBJ2-2	TGTGCCACCAACGGGGAAGCCGGGGAGCTGTTTTTT	CATNGEAGELFF
TRBV9	.	.	TRBJ2-1	TGTGCCAGCAGCGTAGACGGTTACAATGAGCAGTTCTTC	CASSVDGYNEQFF
TRBV27	.	.	TRBJ2-3	TGTGCCAGCAGTTTGGGGGCGTCTGAAGGGACGCAGTATTTT	CASSLGASEGTQYF
TRBV6-5	.	.	TRBJ2-1	TGTGCCAGCAGTAACCCGTCGGGACACCGGAATGAGCAGTTCTTC	CASSNPSGHRNEQFF
TRBV6-6	TRBD1	.	TRBJ1-6	TGTGCCAGCAGTTACTCGGGACAGGAAAATTCACCCCTCCACTTT	CASSYSGQENSPLHF
TRBV21-1	.	.	TRBJ1-1	TGTGCCAGCAGGATTGGACAACTGAACACTGAAGCTTTCTTT	CASRIGQLNTEAFF
TRBV5-1	TRBD2	.	TRBJ2-1	TGCGCCAGCAGCTCTAGGACTAGCGGGGAAAGCTACAATGAGCAGTTCTTC	CASSSRTSGESYNEQFF
TRBV19	.	.	TRBJ2-3	TGTGCCAGTAGTATAAGGGCAGGCCTAGGGGCAGATACGCAGTATTTT	CASSIRAGLGADTQYF
TRBV10-3	.	.	TRBJ2-2	TGTGCCATCAGTGAGAAGAGGGTACCGGAGACCGGGGAGCTGTTTTTT	CAISEKRVPETGELFF
TRBV10-1	.	.	TRBJ1-6	TGCGCCAGCCCCTTTGAGAAGAGCTCCTATAATTCACCCCTCCACTTT	CASPFEKSSYNSPLHF
TRBV19	TRBD1	.	TRBJ1-2	TGTGCCAGTAGTATAGATCACGGGACAGATGGTGGCTACACCTTC	CASSIDHGTDGGYTF
TRBV25-1	TRBD1	.	TRBJ2-2	TGTGCCAGCAGTGAACAGGGGGCCACCGGGGAGCTGTTTTTT	CASSEQGATGELFF
TRBV30	.	.	TRBJ1-6	TGTGCCTGGAGTCGGGGGGCCTCGGGGAATTCACCCCTCCACTTT	CAWSRGASGNSPLHF